Here is one T cell receptor (beta chain) with its context. These data come from a study of blood T cell repertoires in COVID-19. Whole-study context: Some COVID-19 samples were acute and others convalescent; all came from the United States, Italy and Spain. From T cells, B-cell-depleted T cells, or PBMCs came the material, which was cDNA or gDNA.

In the study's own analysis: Nucleated cell counts were estimated from reference gene primer amplification. Only in-frame clones appear in the TCRdb table, and some are missing; sequencing was by immunoSEQ multiplex PCR. V and J calls and clone size follow that table, whereas D and trimming were derived from the DNA. The data contain roughly 190,000 clones, about 86% of them singletons. Sequenced material: peripheral blood. This clonotype was sampled from a human donor with acute or convalescent COVID-19. The donor label of this sample is uncertain.

The CDR3 loop reads CASSIYPGGLGSGYTF. The CDR3 DNA reads TGTGCCAGCAGCATCTACCCAGGGGGCTTAGGGTCTGGCTACACCTTC. V is TRBV7-3 and J is TRBJ1-2; TRBD1 matches 8 bases. In germline, CDR1 is SGHTA, CDR2 FQGTGA. The CDR3 sequence is 16 residues long. Unmatched junction bases numbered 15, after V lost 5 bases and J lost 7 bases.